This TCR beta chain emerged from a study of response to subunit inactivated influenza vaccine. Whole-study results and caveats: Every seasonal influenza vaccination brings in few new T cells, the authors suggested.

Germline values: CDR1 WNHNN, CDR2 SYGVQD (reference sequence). V was cut by 0 bases and J by 8 bases, with 11 bases left in between. This CDR3 contains 14 residues. Notes on this clonotype: Antigen specificity is unknown.

MiXCR was run by TCRdb on the RT-PCR reads, yielding one entry per CDR3 protein. The table lists 700,000 to 900,000 distinct CDR3 sequences, less than 25% of them singletons. The receptor was derived from a man aged 50-59 years who received an inactivated influenza vaccine. This chain links TRBV10-1 with TRBJ2-4; possibly TRBD1 for D (5 bases). This sample comprised PBMCs from blood, obtained roughly 5 days after vaccination. The CDR3 sequence: CASSESIIGDIQYF. The DNA of the CDR3 is TGCGCCAGCAGTGAGTCAATTATAGGGGACATTCAGTACTTC.